This T cell receptor beta chain stems from a study of cytomegalovirus exposure and HLA in healthy donors. Both 60 Vbeta primers and 13 Jbeta primers went into the PCR. Here immunoSEQ multiplex PCR was the method, and the copy in TCRdb shows in-frame clones only, minus some. The sample gives 95,000 to 100,000 clones, 75% of which show up once; 8% to 13% is in the top ten. Specimen: PBMCs. This TCR was recovered from a man aged 50-60 years in good health and CMV-seronegative.

The CDR3 nucleotides read TGCATCCTAGGGGGAAACACTGAAGCTTTCTTT. Translating it yields CILGGNTEAFF. The gene calls are TRBV20-1 and TRBJ1-1, with D maybe TRBD1 (6 bases). The CDR3 extends over 11 amino acids. The germline gives CDR1 DFQATT, CDR2 SNEGSKA (reference sequence).